The entry below describes one T cell receptor (beta chain). Following a re-call of the 5' RACE reads, TCRdb has one entry per CDR3 protein and lacks DNA. This table holds fewer than 450,000 distinct CDR3 sequences. After skipping T cell sorting, the authors isolated total RNA from whole blood. This record comes from a study of monozygotic twins with inflammatory bowel disease. This CDR3 contains 14 residues. CDR1 and CDR2 from the germline V gene are MNHEY and SMNVEV (reference sequence). This receptor was obtained from a human donor with ulcerative colitis or Crohn's disease, or a healthy co-twin of an affected twin (not recorded which). The sequencing input was blood. V is TRBV27 and J is TRBJ1-5; TCRdb's assignment of TRBD1 cannot be checked, as there is no DNA. The CDR3 loop reads CASRQGGSNQPQHF.